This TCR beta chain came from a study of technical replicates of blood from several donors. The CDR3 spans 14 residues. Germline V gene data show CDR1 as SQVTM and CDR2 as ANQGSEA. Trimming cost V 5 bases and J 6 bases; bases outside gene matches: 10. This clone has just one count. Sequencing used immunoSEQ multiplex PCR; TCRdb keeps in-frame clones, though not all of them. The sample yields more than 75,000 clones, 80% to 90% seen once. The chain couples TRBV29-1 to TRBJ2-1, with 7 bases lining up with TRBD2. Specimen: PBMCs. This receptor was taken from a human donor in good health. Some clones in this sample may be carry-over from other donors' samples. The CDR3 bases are TGCAGCGTTACCGGGACTAAATTTGGCAATGAGCAGTTCTTC. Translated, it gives CSVTGTKFGNEQFF.